Below, 23 T cell receptor beta chains from the same sample are listed, as sequenced in a study of blood T cell repertoires in COVID-19. Clones were read by immunoSEQ multiplex PCR, and TCRdb kept only the in-frame ones, dropping some. This table has roughly 100,000 clones, approximately 90% appearing once. Sequenced material: peripheral blood. All receptors derive from a man aged 45-65 years with acute or convalescent COVID-19.

The CDR3 sequence: CASRTSGGGEQYF. DNA for the CDR3: TGTGCCAGTAGGACTAGCGGGGGTGGTGAGCAGTACTTC. J is TRBJ2-7 and V is TRBV19, with TRBD2 matching 12 bases. The germline V gene has CDR1 LNHDA and CDR2 SQIVND (reference sequence). The CDR3 length is 13 residues. After removal of 6 bases from V and 7 bases from J, the junction contained 4 bases not matched to a gene.

V usage is TRBV7-9 and J usage is TRBJ1-2; D might be TRBD1 (6 bases). Trimming removed 5 bases from V and 8 bases from J, with 12 bases in between. The germline CDR1 and CDR2 sequences are SEHNR and FQNEAQ (reference sequence). CDR3 length equals 12 residues. As DNA, the CDR3 is TGTGCCAGCAGCCCAACAGGGCACGGCTACACCTTC. Residues: CASSPTGHGYTF. Filled out from reference TRBV7-9 and TRBJ1-2, the complete variable domain reads DTGVSQNPRHKITKRGQNVTFRCDPISEHNRLYWYRQTLGQGPEFLTYFQNEAQLEKSRLLSDRFSAERPKGSFSTLEIQRTEQGDSAMYLCASSPTGHGYTFGSGTRLTVV.

The rearrangement links TRBV7-9 to TRBJ1-2; no clear D. The CDR3 is made up of 12 amino acids. The ends were cut back, 4 bases at V and 7 bases at J, with 10 bases in the middle. The germline V gene has CDR1 SEHNR and CDR2 FQNEAQ (reference sequence). The CDR3 spells CASSSPGSGYTF. CDR3 coding DNA: TGTGCCAGCAGCTCCCCGGGGTCTGGCTACACCTTC.

A few counts support this clone. The CDR3 loop reads CASYREPSYGYTF. CDR3 DNA: TGTGCCAGCTACAGGGAGCCTTCGTATGGCTACACCTTC. The rearrangement joins TRBV12-3 or TRBV12-4 to TRBJ1-2; D is perhaps TRBD1 (6 bases). V shed 8 bases and J shed 5 bases, with 15 bases lying between them. The CDR3 is made up of 13 amino acids.

On this clone: One end of the junction does not line up with germline, which may come from a read error. V is TRBV4-1 and J is TRBJ2-5; D not certain. Germline CDR1 and CDR2: MGHRA and YSYEKL. The CDR3 has 12 residues. Here the CDR3 DNA reads TGCGCCAGCAGCCCTTCCCCGGTTATCTCGAACTTC. Protein product: CASSPSPVISNF.

The chain carries TRBV13 and TRBJ2-7; TRBD1 agrees at 11 bases. The V and J ends lost 4 bases and 4 bases, in that order; junction bases with no gene match: 3. The CDR3 contains 14 residues. From germline, CDR1 is PRHDT and CDR2 FYEKMQ (reference sequence). The CDR3 bases are TGTGCCAGCAGCTCCCGGGACAGGGGGTACGAGCAGTACTTC. Its protein product is CASSSRDRGYEQYF.

This chain links TRBV28 with TRBJ2-5; TRBD2 is a possible D gene (5 bases). Trimming left V 2 bases short and J 5 bases short, with 12 bases between. This CDR3 spans 14 amino acids. The germline V gene encodes CDR1 MDHEN and CDR2 SYDVKM. The CDR3 nucleotides are TGTGCCAGCAGTTTAGGCGGGTCCGGGGAGACCCAGTACTTC. It encodes CASSLGGSGETQYF.

This chain uses TRBV28 with TRBJ2-7; TRBD2 might be the D (6 bases). CDR3 size: 15 residues. Germline CDR1 reads MDHEN; CDR2 reads SYDVKM. V lost 5 bases, J lost 0 bases, and 14 bases lay in between. The CDR3 loop is CASSLSGSVSYEQYF. The CDR3 region has the DNA TGTGCCAGCAGTCTTAGCGGATCCGTCTCCTACGAGCAGTACTTC.

V and J are TRBV7-3 and TRBJ2-1, with TRBD2 matching 12 bases. The CDR3 has 16 residues. Germline CDR1 reads SGHTA; CDR2 reads FQGTGA. Trimming at V came to 4 bases and at J to 6 bases, leaving 7 bases not matched to a gene. CDR3 DNA sequence: TGTGCCAGCAGCTATATGGGACTAGCGGGTCGCAATGAGCAGTTCTTC. The encoded protein is CASSYMGLAGRNEQFF.

This clone appeared a single time. The rearrangement links TRBV4-3 to TRBJ1-2; D perhaps matches TRBD1 (6 bases). The CDR3 has 15 residues. Trimming shortened V by 5 bases and J by 6 bases, and 19 bases separated the two germline ends. Germline CDR1 and CDR2: LGHNA and YSLEER. The CDR3 DNA reads TGCGCCAGCAGCGATGGAGTCAGGGGCGCGGATGGCTACACCTTC. Translation: CASSDGVRGADGYTF.

This clone was found once. V is TRBV30 and J is TRBJ1-2; 8 nucleotides agree with TRBD1. The CDR3 totals 11 residues. The germline V gene encodes CDR1 GTSNPN and CDR2 SVGIG (reference sequence). The V and J ends lost 5 bases and 7 bases, in that order; junction bases with no gene match: 3. The DNA of the CDR3 is TGTGCCTGGCACAGGGGGACTGGCTACACCTTC. This sequence encodes CAWHRGTGYTF.

This clone was counted once. V usage is TRBV12-3 or TRBV12-4 and J usage is TRBJ1-1; tentatively, D is TRBD1 (5 bases). The CDR3 is 13 amino acids. The V end was cut by 5 bases, the J end by 5 bases, with 12 bases between. CDR3 loop: CASSLSGKTEAFF. In DNA form, the CDR3 reads TGTGCCAGCAGTCTGTCAGGGAAGACTGAAGCTTTCTTT.

The chain is built from TRBV19 and TRBJ2-2; the D gene is possibly TRBD1 (6 bases). The CDR3 length is 14 residues. Germline values: CDR1 LNHDA, CDR2 SQIVND (reference sequence). Between the trimmed V and J ends, which lost 4 bases and 6 bases, there was a span of 12 bases. The CDR3 DNA follows: TGTGCCAGTAGTAGTACAGGGTCCCCCGGGGAGCTGTTTTTT. Its protein is CASSSTGSPGELFF.

The chain couples TRBV6-5 to TRBJ1-1; D possibly corresponds to TRBD1 (6 bases). The germline V and J ends were trimmed by 7 bases and 0 bases, with 12 bases remaining between them. CDR1 MNHEY and CDR2 SVGAGI come from the germline V gene. CDR3 size: 14 residues. CDR3 region: CASTNREMNTEAFF. The DNA of the CDR3 is TGTGCCAGCACCAACAGGGAAATGAACACTGAAGCTTTCTTT.

The rearrangement uses TRBV10-1 and TRBJ1-5; D possibly corresponds to TRBD1 (5 bases). V was trimmed by 7 bases and J by 0 bases, leaving 10 bases between them. The CDR3 has 14 amino acids. Germline V lookup: CDR1 WNHNN, CDR2 SYGVQD (reference sequence). The CDR3 DNA sequence: TGCGCCAGCACCAATCAGGGTAGCAATCAGCCCCAGCATTTT. Translated: CASTNQGSNQPQHF.

The V call is TRBV18, the J call TRBJ2-7, with 10 bases aligning to TRBD1. The CDR3 sequence is 17 residues long. V lost 2 bases to trimming and J lost 0 bases; unmatched junction nucleotides: 7. From germline, CDR1 is KGHSH and CDR2 LQKENI. The CDR3 region has the DNA TGTGCCAGCTCACCAGATGACAGGGGGCGCTTCTCCTACGAGCAGTACTTC. Amino acid sequence: CASSPDDRGRFSYEQYF.

This chain connects TRBV21-1 to TRBJ2-7; the D segment call TRBD2 is taken from the table without a DNA check. TRBV21-1 is a known pseudogene. The CDR3 contains 15 residues. CDR3 in DNA: TGTGCCAGCACCCCGACGGGGGGGCACGGGTACGAGCAGTACTTC. Its translation: CASTPTGGHGYEQYF.

This chain connects TRBV5-6 to TRBJ1-4, with D uncertain. Germline-derived CDR1 and CDR2 are SGHDT and YYEEEE. With 4 bases removed from V and 2 bases from J, the gap between germline ends came to 9 bases. The CDR3 sequence is 14 residues long. This chain's CDR3 is CASSPRSTNEKLFF. CDR3 coding DNA: TGTGCCAGCAGCCCCCGGTCGACTAATGAAAAACTGTTTTTT.

The CDR3 DNA reads TGTGCCAGCAGTGAGAGACAGGGTTCTAACTATGGCTACACCTTC. This translates into CASSERQGSNYGYTF. The V call is TRBV6-1, the J call TRBJ1-2; TRBD1 matches 7 bases. In germline, CDR1 is MNHNS, CDR2 SASEGT. The CDR3 totals 15 residues. V was pared by 3 bases and J by 0 bases, with 4 bases of the junction left unmatched.

The chain has TRBV6-6 and TRBJ2-7; D gene uncertain. CDR3 length: 15 residues. The germline V gene has CDR1 MNHNY and CDR2 SVGAGI (reference sequence). V was cut by 2 bases and J by 2 bases, with 13 bases left in between. CDR3 nucleotide sequence: TGTGCCAGCAGTTACGGGCAGACCGCAACCTACGAGCAGTACTTC. Protein sequence: CASSYGQTATYEQYF.

The chain employs TRBV7-6 and TRBJ2-7; D possibly corresponds to TRBD1 (5 bases). There are 14 residues in the CDR3. V gave up 3 bases and J gave up 1 base, with 10 bases separating them. Germline CDR1 reads SGHVS; CDR2 reads FNYEAQ. CDR3 amino acids: CASSLTDLSYEQYF. For the CDR3, the DNA is TGTGCCAGCAGCTTGACAGATCTTTCCTACGAGCAGTACTTC.

The table lists this clone with a few counts. The V gene is TRBV11-3, the J gene TRBJ2-3; tentatively, D is TRBD2 (5 bases). The CDR3 sequence is 15 residues long. Trimming pared 4 bases from V and 0 bases from J, leaving 11 bases between. In germline, CDR1 is SGHNT, CDR2 YENEEA. CDR3 bases: TGTGCCAGCAGCTCAGACCCGGGGAGCACAGATACGCAGTATTTT. The encoded protein is CASSSDPGSTDTQYF.

This clone was recorded once. V usage is TRBV5-1 and J usage is TRBJ2-1; a weak D match, TRBD2 (5 bases). Germline assignment: CDR1 SGHRS and CDR2 YFSETQ. The CDR3 spans 15 residues. The germline V and J ends were trimmed by 2 bases and 8 bases, with 17 bases remaining between them. The CDR3: CASSLGNLGADEQFF. Here the CDR3 DNA reads TGCGCCAGCAGCTTAGGTAACTTGGGAGCTGATGAGCAGTTCTTC.